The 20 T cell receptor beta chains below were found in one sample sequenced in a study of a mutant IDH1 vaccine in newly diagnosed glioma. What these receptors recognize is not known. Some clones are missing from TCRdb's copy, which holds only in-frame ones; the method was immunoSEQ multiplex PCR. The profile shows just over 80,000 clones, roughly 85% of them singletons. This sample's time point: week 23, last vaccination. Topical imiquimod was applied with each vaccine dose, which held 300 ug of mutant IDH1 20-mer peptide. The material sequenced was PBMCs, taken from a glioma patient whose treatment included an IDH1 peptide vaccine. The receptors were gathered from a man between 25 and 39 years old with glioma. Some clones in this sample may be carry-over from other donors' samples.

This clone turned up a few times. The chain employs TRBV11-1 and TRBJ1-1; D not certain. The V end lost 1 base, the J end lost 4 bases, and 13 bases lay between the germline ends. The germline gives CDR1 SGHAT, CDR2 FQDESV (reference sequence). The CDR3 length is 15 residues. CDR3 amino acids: CASSLEGTRSTEAFF. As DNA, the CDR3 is TGTGCCAGCAGCTTAGAAGGCACCCGAAGCACTGAAGCTTTCTTT.

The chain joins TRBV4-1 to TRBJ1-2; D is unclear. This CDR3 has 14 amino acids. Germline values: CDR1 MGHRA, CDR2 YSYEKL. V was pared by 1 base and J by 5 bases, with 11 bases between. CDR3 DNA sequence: TGCGCCAGCAGCCAAGTGGAGAAGAGGTATGGCTACACCTTC. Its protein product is CASSQVEKRYGYTF.

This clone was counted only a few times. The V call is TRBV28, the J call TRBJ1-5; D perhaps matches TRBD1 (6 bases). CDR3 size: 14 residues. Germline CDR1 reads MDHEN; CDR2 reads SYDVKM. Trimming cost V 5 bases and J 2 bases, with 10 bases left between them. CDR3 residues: CASSPRQGNQPQHF. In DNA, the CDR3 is TGTGCCAGCAGTCCCAGACAGGGCAATCAGCCCCAGCATTTT.

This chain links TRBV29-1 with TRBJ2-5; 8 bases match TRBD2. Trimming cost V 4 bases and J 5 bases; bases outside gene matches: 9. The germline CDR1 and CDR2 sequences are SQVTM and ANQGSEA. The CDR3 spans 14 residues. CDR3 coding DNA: TGCAGCGTTGGGGTAGCGGGACGCCCCGAGACCCAGTACTTC. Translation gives CSVGVAGRPETQYF.

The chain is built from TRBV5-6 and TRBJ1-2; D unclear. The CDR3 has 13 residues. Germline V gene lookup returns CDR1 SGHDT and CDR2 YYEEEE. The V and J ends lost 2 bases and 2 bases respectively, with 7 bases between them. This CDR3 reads CASSFGENYGYTF. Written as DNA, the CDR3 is TGTGCCAGCAGCTTTGGGGAGAACTATGGCTACACCTTC.

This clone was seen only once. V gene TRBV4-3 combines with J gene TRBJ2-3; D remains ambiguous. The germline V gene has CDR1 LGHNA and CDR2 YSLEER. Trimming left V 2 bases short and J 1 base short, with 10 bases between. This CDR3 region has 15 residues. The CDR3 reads CASSQFFRGTDTQYF. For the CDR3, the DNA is TGCGCCAGCAGCCAATTCTTTCGGGGCACAGATACGCAGTATTTT.

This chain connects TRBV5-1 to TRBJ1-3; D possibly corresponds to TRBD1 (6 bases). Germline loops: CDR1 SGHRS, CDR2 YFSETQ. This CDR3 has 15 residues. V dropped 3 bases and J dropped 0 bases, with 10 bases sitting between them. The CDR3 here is CASSSTGNSGNTIYF. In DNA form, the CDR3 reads TGCGCCAGCAGCTCAACAGGGAACTCTGGAAACACCATATATTTT.

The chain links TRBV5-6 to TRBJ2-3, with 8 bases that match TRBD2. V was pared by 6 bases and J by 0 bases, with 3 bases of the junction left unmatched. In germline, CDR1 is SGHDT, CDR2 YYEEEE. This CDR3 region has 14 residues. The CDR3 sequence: CASTVAGSTDTQYF. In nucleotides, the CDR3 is TGTGCCAGCACCGTAGCGGGGAGCACAGATACGCAGTATTTT.

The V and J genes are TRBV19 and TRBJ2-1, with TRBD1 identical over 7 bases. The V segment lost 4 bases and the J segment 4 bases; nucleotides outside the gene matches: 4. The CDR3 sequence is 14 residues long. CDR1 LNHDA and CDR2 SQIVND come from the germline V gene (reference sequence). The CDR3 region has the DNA TGTGCCAGTAGTACCTGGACAGGTTACAATGAGCAGTTCTTC. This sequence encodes CASSTWTGYNEQFF. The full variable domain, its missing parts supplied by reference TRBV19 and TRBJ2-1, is DGGITQSPKYLFRKEGQNVTLSCEQNLNHDAMYWYRQDPGQGLRLIYYSQIVNDFQKGDIAEGYSVSREKKESFPLTVTSAQKNPTAFYLCASSTWTGYNEQFFGPGTRLTVL.

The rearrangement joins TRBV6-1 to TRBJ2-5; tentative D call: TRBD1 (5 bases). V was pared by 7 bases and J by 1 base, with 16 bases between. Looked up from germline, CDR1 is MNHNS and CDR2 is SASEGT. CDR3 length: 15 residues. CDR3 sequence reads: CASKSGPVPQETQYF. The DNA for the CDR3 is TGTGCCAGCAAATCAGGGCCTGTACCCCAAGAGACCCAGTACTTC.

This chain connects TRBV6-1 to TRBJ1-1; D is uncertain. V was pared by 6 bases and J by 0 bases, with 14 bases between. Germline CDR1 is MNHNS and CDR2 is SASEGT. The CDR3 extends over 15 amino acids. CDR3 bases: TGTGCCAGCAGCGTTACAAGGAGCCTGAACACTGAAGCTTTCTTT. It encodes CASSVTRSLNTEAFF.

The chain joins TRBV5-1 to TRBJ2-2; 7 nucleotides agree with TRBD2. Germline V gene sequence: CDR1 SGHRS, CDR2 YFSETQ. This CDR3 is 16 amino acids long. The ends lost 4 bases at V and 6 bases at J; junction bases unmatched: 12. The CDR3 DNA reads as TGCGCCAGCAGCCCACAAGGGGCGGGAGTTTCCGGGGAGCTGTTTTTT. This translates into CASSPQGAGVSGELFF.

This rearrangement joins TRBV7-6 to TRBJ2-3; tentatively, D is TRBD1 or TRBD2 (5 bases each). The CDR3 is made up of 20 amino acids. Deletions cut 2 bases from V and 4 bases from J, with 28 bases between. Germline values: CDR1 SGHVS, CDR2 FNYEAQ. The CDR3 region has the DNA TGTGCCAGCAGCTTATTTCGCCAACAAGGAGTCGGGGCGAGGGCAGATACGCAGTATTTT. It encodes CASSLFRQQGVGARADTQYF.

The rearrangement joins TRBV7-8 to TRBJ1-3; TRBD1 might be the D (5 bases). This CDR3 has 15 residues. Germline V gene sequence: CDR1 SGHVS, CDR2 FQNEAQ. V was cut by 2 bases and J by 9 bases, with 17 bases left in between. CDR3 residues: CASSLRVPRGGTIYF. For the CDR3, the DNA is TGTGCCAGCAGCTTAAGAGTACCTAGGGGAGGCACCATATATTTT. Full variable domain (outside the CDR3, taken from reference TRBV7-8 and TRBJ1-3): GAGVSQSPRYKVAKRGQDVALRCDPISGHVSLFWYQQALGQGPEFLTYFQNEAQLDKSGLPSDRFFAERPEGSVSTLKIQRTQQEDSAVYLCASSLRVPRGGTIYFGEGSWLTVV.

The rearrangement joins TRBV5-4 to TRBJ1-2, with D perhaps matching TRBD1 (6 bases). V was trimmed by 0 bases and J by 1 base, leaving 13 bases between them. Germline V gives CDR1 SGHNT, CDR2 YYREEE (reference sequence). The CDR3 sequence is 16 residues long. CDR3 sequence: CASSLEPGQLNYGYTF. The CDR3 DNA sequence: TGTGCCAGCAGCTTGGAACCGGGACAACTTAACTATGGCTACACCTTC.

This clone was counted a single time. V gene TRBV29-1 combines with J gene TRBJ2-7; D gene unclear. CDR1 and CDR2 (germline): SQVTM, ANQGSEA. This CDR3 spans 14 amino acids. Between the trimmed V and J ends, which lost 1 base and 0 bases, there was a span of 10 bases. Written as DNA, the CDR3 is TGCAGCGTTGAAGTACAGTCCAGCTCCTACGAGCAGTACTTC. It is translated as CSVEVQSSSYEQYF.

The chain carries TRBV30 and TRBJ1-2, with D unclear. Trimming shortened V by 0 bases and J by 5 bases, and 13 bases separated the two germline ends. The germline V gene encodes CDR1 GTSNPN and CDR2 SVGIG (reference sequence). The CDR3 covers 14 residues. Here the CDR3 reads CAWSVRSTAYGYTF. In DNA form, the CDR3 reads TGTGCCTGGAGTGTACGAAGTACAGCTTATGGCTACACCTTC.

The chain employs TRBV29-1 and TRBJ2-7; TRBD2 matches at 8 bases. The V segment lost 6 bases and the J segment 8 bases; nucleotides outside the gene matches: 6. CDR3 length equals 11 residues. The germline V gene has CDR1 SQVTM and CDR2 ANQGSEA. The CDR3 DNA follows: TGCAGCGTCCGAGCGGGAGAAAAGCAGTACTTC. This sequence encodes CSVRAGEKQYF.

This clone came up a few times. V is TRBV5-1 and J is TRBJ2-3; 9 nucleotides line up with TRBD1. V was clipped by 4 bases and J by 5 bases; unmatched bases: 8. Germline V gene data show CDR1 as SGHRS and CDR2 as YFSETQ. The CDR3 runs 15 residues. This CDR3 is CASSPGTGTGDTQYF. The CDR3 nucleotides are TGCGCCAGCAGCCCAGGGACAGGGACAGGAGATACGCAGTATTTT. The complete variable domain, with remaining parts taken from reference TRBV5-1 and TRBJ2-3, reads KAGVTQTPRYLIKTRGQQVTLSCSPISGHRSVSWYQQTPGQGLQFLFEYFSETQRNKGNFPGRFSGRQFSNSRSEMNVSTLELGDSALYLCASSPGTGTGDTQYFGPGTRLTVL.

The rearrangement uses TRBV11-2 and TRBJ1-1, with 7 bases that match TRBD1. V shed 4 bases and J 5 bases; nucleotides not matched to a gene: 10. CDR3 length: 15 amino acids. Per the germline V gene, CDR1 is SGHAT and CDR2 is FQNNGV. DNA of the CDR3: TGTGCCAGCAGCTCGCTCCAGGGGGTAGGGACTGAAGCTTTCTTT. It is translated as CASSSLQGVGTEAFF.